The text below deals with one T cell receptor beta chain. V lost 7 bases, J lost 7 bases, and 6 bases stayed unmatched. This CDR3 spans 12 amino acids. Germline loops: CDR1 SQVTM, CDR2 ANQGSEA. This sample was taken from a study of blood T cell repertoires in COVID-19. Cohorts were determined from participant-reported clinical history. The method was immunoSEQ multiplex PCR; TCRdb's version includes in-frame clones alone and lacks a portion of them. The sample has around 170,000 clones, 70% to 85% seen once; the top ten hold roughly 12%. The TCR comes from a man aged 50 to 60 who had recovered from COVID-19. Specimen: PBMCs or T cells enriched from blood (not recorded which). The chain is built from TRBV29-1 and TRBJ1-5; 8 bases fit TRBD1. Written as DNA, the CDR3 is TGCAGCGCTCAACAGGGGGTACAGCCCCAGCATTTT. It codes for CSAQQGVQPQHF.